Below, 31 T cell receptor beta chains from the same sample are listed, as sequenced in a study of cytomegalovirus exposure and HLA in healthy donors (dated by TCRdb to about 2017). Library preparation was by the immunoSEQ multiplex PCR assay. For the multiplex PCR, a mixture combining 60 forward primers for TCR Vbeta segments and 13 reverse primers for TCR Jbeta segments was used. TCRdb's version of the immuneACCESS table is confined to in-frame rearrangements and falls short of the full clone set. An unresolved V gene accounts for under half of the shortfall where checked; the remainder is of unknown origin. The sample table lists 100,000 to 150,000 clones, 81% of them with a count of one. The top ten clonotypes cover about 0.7% of the sample. Sequenced: PBMCs. The receptor source for this set is a man in his late teens or twenties in good health and CMV-seronegative.

This sequence joins TRBV7-9 and TRBJ1-2; D is unclear. CDR3 length: 15 amino acids. Germline V lookup: CDR1 SEHNR, CDR2 FQNEAQ (reference sequence). Trimming pared 3 bases from V and 3 bases from J, leaving 14 bases between. CDR3 DNA sequence: TGTGCCAGCAGCTTCGGTGCCAGCGACGACTATGGCTACACCTTC. It yields the protein CASSFGASDDYGYTF.

J is TRBJ2-7 and V is TRBV9, with unresolved D. The germline V gene has CDR1 SGDLS and CDR2 YYNGEE. CDR3 length equals 13 residues. Trimming took 4 bases from V and 4 from J, leaving 12 bases between them. The CDR3 region is CASSPELLYEQYF. CDR3 nucleotide sequence: TGTGCCAGCAGCCCCGAGCTTCTGTACGAGCAGTACTTC.

The count of this clone is one. CDR3 nucleotides: TGTGCCAGCCGGTTGAGGCAGTCCTACGAGCAGTACTTC. Amino acid sequence: CASRLRQSYEQYF. The rearrangement joins TRBV19 to TRBJ2-7; no firm D call. The V end lost 9 bases, the J end lost 1 base, and 13 bases lay between the germline ends. The V gene's germline CDR1 is LNHDA and CDR2 SQIVND (reference sequence). CDR3 size: 13 residues.

The rearrangement uses TRBV19 and TRBJ2-7; maybe TRBD1 (6 bases). The CDR3 has 15 residues. In germline, CDR1 is LNHDA, CDR2 SQIVND (reference sequence). The germline V and J ends were trimmed by 3 bases and 2 bases, with 14 bases remaining between them. CDR3 DNA: TGTGCCAGTAGTATCCTCCGGGACAAAGCCTACGAGCAGTACTTC. This codes for CASSILRDKAYEQYF.

This chain uses TRBV7-6 with TRBJ2-7, with 9 bases identical to TRBD1. The CDR3 spans 14 residues. V gave up 4 bases and J gave up 6 bases; unmatched junction bases: 7. Germline loops: CDR1 SGHVS, CDR2 FNYEAQ. This chain's CDR3 is CASSSGTGLGEQYF. In DNA form, the CDR3 reads TGTGCCAGCAGCTCGGGGACAGGGTTAGGCGAGCAGTACTTC.

The chain has TRBV19 and TRBJ1-5, with D uncertain. V gave up 3 bases and J gave up 5 bases, with 20 bases separating them. The germline V gene has CDR1 LNHDA and CDR2 SQIVND (reference sequence). The CDR3 length is 17 residues. The CDR3 sequence is CASSIRGSGNRDQPQHF. The CDR3 coding sequence is TGTGCCAGTAGTATTAGAGGGAGCGGGAATCGGGATCAGCCCCAGCATTTT.

This clone has a handful of counts. The chain recombines TRBV19 with TRBJ1-5; D gene uncertain. The CDR3 length is 14 residues. V was clipped by 8 bases and J by 3 bases, with 14 bases between them. Germline V CDR1 and CDR2: LNHDA, SQIVND (reference sequence). The CDR3: CASVGGTINQPQHF. CDR3 coding DNA: TGTGCCAGTGTAGGAGGAACCATCAATCAGCCCCAGCATTTT.

CDR3 DNA sequence: TGTGCCAGCAGCCCTCCTTCTAACTATGGCTACACCTTC. It codes for CASSPPSNYGYTF. The chain joins TRBV7-2 to TRBJ1-2; D call uncertain. V was pared by 5 bases and J by 0 bases, with 7 bases between. Germline lookup yields CDR1 SGHTA and CDR2 FQGNSA. This CDR3 is 13 amino acids long.

The chain recombines TRBV29-1 with TRBJ2-7, with a possible D match to TRBD1 (6 bases). Between the trimmed V and J ends, which lost 4 bases and 0 bases, there was a span of 7 bases. Germline CDR1 reads SQVTM; CDR2 reads ANQGSEA. This CDR3 contains 12 residues. CDR3 bases: TGCAGCGTTGCCAGGGGCTCCTACGAGCAGTACTTC. Translated, it gives CSVARGSYEQYF.

In its sample, this clone was seen a few times. The V gene is TRBV7-8, the J gene TRBJ2-7; 7 bases map to TRBD1. The CDR3 runs to 14 residues. Germline V gives CDR1 SGHVS, CDR2 FQNEAQ. J was trimmed by 4 bases and V by 5 bases; bases with no gene match: 8. This CDR3 reads CASSPLQQGYEQYF. CDR3 in DNA: TGTGCCAGCAGCCCACTCCAACAGGGGTACGAGCAGTACTTC.

The chain is built from TRBV28 and TRBJ1-1; possibly TRBD1 for D (6 bases). The V and J ends lost 7 bases and 8 bases respectively, with 17 bases between them. The CDR3 sequence is 13 residues long. Germline CDR1 and CDR2: MDHEN and SYDVKM. Written as DNA, the CDR3 is TGTGCCAGCACCCAAATAGGACAGATCGAAGCTTTCTTT. Translating it yields CASTQIGQIEAFF. Supplemented by reference TRBV28 and TRBJ1-1, the full variable domain reads DVKVTQSSRYLVKRTGEKVFLECVQDMDHENMFWYRQDPGLGLRLIYFSYDVKMKEKGDIPEGYSVSREKKERFSLILESASTNQTSMYLCASTQIGQIEAFFGQGTRLTVV.

This chain joins TRBV7-6 and TRBJ2-7, with D perhaps TRBD2 (6 bases). The CDR3 loop spans 12 amino acids. Trimming stripped 5 bases from V and 4 bases from J, with 9 bases between. Germline V gives CDR1 SGHVS, CDR2 FNYEAQ. CDR3 sequence: CASSPGTYEQYF. In nucleotides, the CDR3 is TGTGCCAGCAGCCCCGGGACTTACGAGCAGTACTTC.

DNA for the CDR3: TGTGCCAGCAGCCCTCCCGGACAGTACTACTTC. Protein product: CASSPPGQYYF. The chain links TRBV11-2 to TRBJ2-7; possible D gene TRBD1, 6 bases. V was cut by 5 bases and J by 13 bases, with 15 bases left in between. CDR3 length: 11 amino acids. Germline CDR1 and CDR2: SGHAT and FQNNGV.

The chain has TRBV10-1 and TRBJ1-1, with D possibly being TRBD1 (5 bases). Per germline, CDR1 WNHNN and CDR2 SYGVQD (reference sequence). The CDR3 has 13 residues. V shed 7 bases and J shed 5 bases, with 14 bases lying between them. CDR3 loop: CASTDSLRTEAFF. CDR3 DNA sequence: TGCGCCAGCACCGACAGTCTACGAACTGAAGCTTTCTTT.

This clone was detected only once. The chain uses TRBV5-1 and TRBJ2-5, with 7 bases aligning to TRBD1. The CDR3 consists of 15 residues. Germline V gives CDR1 SGHRS, CDR2 YFSETQ. V gave up 8 bases and J gave up 1 base; unmatched junction bases: 11. The CDR3 coding sequence is TGCGCCAGTTACTTGTTCGACAGGGTCCAAGAGACCCAGTACTTC. Translated: CASYLFDRVQETQYF.

This sequence joins TRBV29-1 and TRBJ2-4; tentative D call: TRBD2 (6 bases). CDR1 is SQVTM, CDR2 ANQGSEA, per germline. Trimming removed 6 bases at V and 1 base at J, with 19 bases between. CDR3 length: 16 residues. CDR3: CSVTPSWGEAKNIQYF. In nucleotides, the CDR3 is TGCAGCGTAACCCCTTCGTGGGGGGAGGCCAAAAACATTCAGTACTTC.

The CDR3: CASSPDSILQETQYF. The CDR3 DNA reads as TGTGCCAGCAGTCCAGACAGTATCCTCCAAGAGACCCAGTACTTC. The chain is built from TRBV6-5 and TRBJ2-5; a weak D match, TRBD1 (5 bases). CDR1 is MNHEY and CDR2 is SVGAGI in the germline V gene. CDR3 size: 15 residues. Trimming stripped 5 bases from V and 1 base from J, with 14 bases between.

The V call is TRBV9, the J call TRBJ1-4; perhaps TRBD1 as D (6 bases). Germline V gives CDR1 SGDLS, CDR2 YYNGEE. The CDR3 has 15 residues. V shed 4 bases and J shed 6 bases, with 16 bases lying between them. CDR3: CASSPWGGPDEKLFF. CDR3 in DNA: TGTGCCAGCAGCCCCTGGGGGGGCCCGGATGAAAAACTGTTTTTT.

This clone was detected only a few times. This sequence joins TRBV6-5 and TRBJ1-6; TRBD1 matches at 11 bases. Unmatched junction bases numbered 4, after V lost 4 bases and J lost 8 bases. The CDR3 consists of 15 residues. Per the germline V gene, CDR1 is MNHEY and CDR2 is SVGAGI. CDR3 nucleotide sequence: TGTGCCAGCAGTTCTGGACAGGGGGCATATTCACCCCTCCACTTT. Residues: CASSSGQGAYSPLHF.

This clone was seen just once. The chain combines TRBV6-4 with TRBJ1-5; 8 bases map to TRBD1. The germline V gene has CDR1 MRHNA and CDR2 SNTAGT. The ends lost 6 bases at V and 7 bases at J; junction bases unmatched: 11. This CDR3 comprises 15 residues. The CDR3: CASSLTGEGGQPQHF. Written as DNA, the CDR3 is TGTGCCAGCAGCCTGACAGGGGAGGGCGGACAGCCCCAGCATTTT.

This clone has a single count. The J gene is TRBJ2-2, the V gene TRBV7-9; D remains unclear. This CDR3 has 17 residues. Trimming cost V 8 bases and J 0 bases, with 19 bases left between them. Germline CDR1 reads SEHNR; CDR2 reads FQNEAQ (reference sequence). CDR3 DNA sequence: TGTGCCAGCCCCTTGGTCTCCGGCAGGCCGAACACCGGGGAGCTGTTTTTT. Amino acid sequence: CASPLVSGRPNTGELFF.

This clone was found once. The V call is TRBV29-1, the J call TRBJ2-7; TRBD2 is a possible D gene (6 bases). V lost 6 bases and J 4 bases, leaving 13 bases between the germline ends. CDR1 and CDR2 (germline): SQVTM, ANQGSEA. The CDR3 length is 12 residues. The CDR3 sequence is CSVRRDGYEQYF. In nucleotides, the CDR3 is TGCAGCGTCCGGAGGGACGGGTACGAGCAGTACTTC.

V is TRBV11-2 and J is TRBJ2-1; D not certain. V lost 0 bases and J lost 4, with 10 bases in between. Germline values: CDR1 SGHAT, CDR2 FQNNGV. The CDR3 length is 15 residues. The CDR3 DNA is TGTGCCAGCAGCTTAGATCGGGTGTGGTACAATGAGCAGTTCTTC. The encoded protein is CASSLDRVWYNEQFF.

V and J are TRBV15 and TRBJ2-6, with 7 bases matching TRBD1. V lost 3 bases to trimming and J lost 2 bases; unmatched junction nucleotides: 7. The germline CDR1 and CDR2 sequences are LNHNV and YYDKDF (reference sequence). The CDR3 consists of 17 residues. The CDR3 sequence: CATSRLRQGAGANVLTF. In DNA form, the CDR3 reads TGTGCCACCAGCAGGCTTAGACAGGGCGCTGGGGCCAACGTCCTGACTTTC.

The chain couples TRBV6-1 to TRBJ1-1; no clear D gene. V dropped 1 base and J dropped 1 base, with 10 bases sitting between them. This CDR3 comprises 15 residues. Germline V gene data show CDR1 as MNHNS and CDR2 as SASEGT. The CDR3 sequence: CASSEGGQWNTEAFF. The CDR3 DNA reads as TGTGCCAGCAGTGAAGGAGGGCAGTGGAACACTGAAGCTTTCTTT.

The chain uses TRBV4-3 and TRBJ2-7; 8 bases are shared with TRBD2. From germline, CDR1 is LGHNA and CDR2 YSLEER. J lost 7 bases, V lost 1 base, and 3 bases had no gene match. The CDR3 loop spans 13 amino acids. The CDR3 DNA sequence: TGCGCCAGCAGCCAAGGGACTAGCTGGGAGCAGTACTTC. Amino acid sequence: CASSQGTSWEQYF.

The rearrangement joins TRBV7-2 to TRBJ2-1; D is perhaps TRBD2 (6 bases). V lost 1 base, J lost 7 bases, and 11 bases lay in between. The CDR3 spans 14 residues. Germline CDR1 is SGHTA and CDR2 is FQGNSA. The CDR3 DNA is TGTGCCAGCAGCTTAGGTGGGGGAGGTAATGAGCAGTTCTTC. It is translated as CASSLGGGGNEQFF.

Only one count was recorded for this clone. The chain recombines TRBV9 with TRBJ1-2; 8 bases agree with TRBD1. With V trimmed by 3 bases and J by 7 bases, 11 bases remained unmatched. The CDR3 sequence is 15 residues long. Germline lookup yields CDR1 SGDLS and CDR2 YYNGEE. The CDR3 loop is CASSAQGAFVGGYTF. The CDR3 coding sequence is TGTGCCAGCAGCGCTCAGGGGGCTTTTGTCGGTGGCTACACCTTC.

The CDR3 loop is CASSMGQSYNEQFF. The DNA of the CDR3 is TGTGCCAGTAGTATGGGGCAGAGTTACAATGAGCAGTTCTTC. The V gene is TRBV19, the J gene TRBJ2-1; TRBD1 might be the D (5 bases). CDR3 length equals 14 residues. The V end was cut by 3 bases, the J end by 4 bases, with 10 bases between. The germline CDR1 and CDR2 sequences are LNHDA and SQIVND (reference sequence).

This clone occurred once. The chain has TRBV10-1 and TRBJ2-3; 9 nucleotides line up with TRBD1. Germline trimming cut 2 bases from V and 1 base from J; bases unmatched to any gene: 13. This CDR3 is built from 19 residues. In germline, CDR1 is WNHNN, CDR2 SYGVQD (reference sequence). Here the CDR3 DNA reads TGCGCCAGCAGTGAGATGCGGACAGGGGCCCACCGAGGCACAGATACGCAGTATTTT. It is translated as CASSEMRTGAHRGTDTQYF.

V is TRBV5-6 and J is TRBJ1-5, with D hard to call. Germline V gives CDR1 SGHDT, CDR2 YYEEEE. Trimming took 3 bases from V and 7 from J, leaving 8 bases between them. This CDR3 has 12 residues. CDR3 bases: TGTGCCAGCAGCTCCCCCAAACAGCCCCAGCATTTT. It translates to CASSSPKQPQHF.